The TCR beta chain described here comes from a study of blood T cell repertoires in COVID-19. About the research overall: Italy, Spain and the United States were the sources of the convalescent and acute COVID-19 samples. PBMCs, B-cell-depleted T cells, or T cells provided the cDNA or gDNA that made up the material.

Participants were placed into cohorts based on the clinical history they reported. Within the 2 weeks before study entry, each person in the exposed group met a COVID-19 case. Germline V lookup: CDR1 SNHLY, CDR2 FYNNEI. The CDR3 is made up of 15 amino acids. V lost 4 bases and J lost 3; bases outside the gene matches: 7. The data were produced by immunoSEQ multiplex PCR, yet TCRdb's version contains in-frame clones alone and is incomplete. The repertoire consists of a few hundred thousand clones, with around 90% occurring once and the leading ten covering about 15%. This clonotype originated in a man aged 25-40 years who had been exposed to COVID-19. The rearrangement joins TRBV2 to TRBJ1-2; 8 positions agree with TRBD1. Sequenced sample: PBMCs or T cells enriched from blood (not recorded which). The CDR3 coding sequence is TGTGCCAGCAGTGGGGACAGGTTAGGAGACTATGGCTACACCTTC. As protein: CASSGDRLGDYGYTF.